This TCR beta chain was recorded in a study of T cell repertoires in cytomegalovirus infection. In the study overall: Signatures in public TCR beta sequences pointed to both CMV infection and matching HLA type. Regarding the study as a whole: The cumulative frequency of public TCR beta families identified carriers of CMV plus the relevant HLA. What dominated the ex vivo response were HLA-C-restricted CMV-specific TCR beta clonotypes.

This clonotype was counted between two and nine times. Its cognate antigen is unknown. TCRdb re-called the reads with MiXCR, one entry per CDR3 protein. This sample carries under 200,000 distinct CDR3 sequences, 7.5% to 10% of them seen once, and the ten largest clones take about 4.2%. Sequenced: PBMCs. This TCR was recovered from a human donor in good health (CMV status not recorded). Some clones in this sample may be carry-over from other donors' samples.

The CDR3 loop is CASSQTRGNTIYF. The CDR3 coding sequence is TGCGCCAGCAGCCAGACTAGGGGAAACACCATATATTTT. The chain employs TRBV4-3 and TRBJ1-3; D gene unclear. Germline CDR1 LGHNA, CDR2 YSLEER. The V end lost 3 bases, the J end lost 4 bases, and 7 bases lay between the germline ends. The CDR3 runs to 13 residues.